The text below deals with one TCR beta chain. This sample is part of a study of blood T cell repertoires in COVID-19. Study information: Specimens from acute and convalescent COVID-19 originated in the United States, Italy and Spain. The cDNA or gDNA used as material had been derived from T cells, B-cell-depleted T cells, or PBMCs.

The CDR3 consists of 13 residues. V lost 5 bases and J lost 3, with 11 bases in between. The germline CDR1 and CDR2 sequences are ENHRY and SYGVKD. In the authors' methods: Estimation of nucleated cell counts relied on the amplification of reference gene primers. The data were produced by immunoSEQ multiplex PCR, yet TCRdb's version contains in-frame clones alone and is incomplete. From that table come the V and J calls and clone size; the DNA was used to work out D and trimming. The sample lists 250,000 to 300,000 clones, 75% to 85% occurring once. The origin of this receptor is a man aged 50 or older with active or convalescent COVID-19. V and J are TRBV10-3 and TRBJ2-7; D not certain. Specimen: peripheral blood. CDR3 DNA sequence: TGTGCCATCAGTACAGAACCTATCTACGAGCAGTACTTC. It yields the protein CAISTEPIYEQYF.